This T cell receptor (beta chain) originates from a study of Graves' ophthalmopathy and Graves' hyperthyroidism. General study points: In blood appeared most of the expanded thyroid clonotypes whose frequency exceeded 0.001.

The study amplified TCR beta CDR3 regions using RNA transcripts. First-round RT-PCR relied on HTBI primers, and a second-round multiplex PCR came next. Each CDR3 protein gets one entry after TCRdb re-called the multiplex PCR reads with MiXCR. The repertoire holds about 590,000 distinct CDR3 sequences, with less than 40% as singletons. This clonotype was seen repeatedly, ten times or more. Its matching antigen is unknown. Trimming cost V 6 bases and J 6 bases; bases outside gene matches: 13. The germline gives CDR1 MNHEY, CDR2 SVGAGI. The CDR3 consists of 15 residues. The sequencing sample was made of peripheral blood or thyroid tissue (not recorded which). V and J are TRBV6-5 and TRBJ1-2, with TRBD1 identical over 7 bases. This sequence originates from an adult man with Graves' hyperthyroidism. The CDR3 DNA reads as TGTGCCAGCAGCCGTGACAGGGCTAGTGGTAATGGCTACACCTTC. Translation gives CASSRDRASGNGYTF.